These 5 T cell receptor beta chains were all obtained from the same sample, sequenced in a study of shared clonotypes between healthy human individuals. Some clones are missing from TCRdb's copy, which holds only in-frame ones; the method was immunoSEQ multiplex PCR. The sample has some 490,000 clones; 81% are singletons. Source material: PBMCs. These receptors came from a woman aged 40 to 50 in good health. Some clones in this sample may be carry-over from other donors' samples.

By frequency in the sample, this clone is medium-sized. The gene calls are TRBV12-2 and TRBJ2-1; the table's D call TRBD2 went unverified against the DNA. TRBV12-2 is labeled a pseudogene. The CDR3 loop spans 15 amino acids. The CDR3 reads CASLASPQTYNEQFF. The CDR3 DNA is TGTGCAAGTCTCGCTAGCCCCCAAACTTACAATGAGCAGTTCTTC.

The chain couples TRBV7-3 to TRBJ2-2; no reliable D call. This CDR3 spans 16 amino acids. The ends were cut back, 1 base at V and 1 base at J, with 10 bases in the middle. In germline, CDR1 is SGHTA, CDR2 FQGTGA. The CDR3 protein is CASSLSDPENTGELFF. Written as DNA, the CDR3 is TGTGCCAGCAGCTTAAGTGACCCCGAGAACACCGGGGAGCTGTTTTTT.

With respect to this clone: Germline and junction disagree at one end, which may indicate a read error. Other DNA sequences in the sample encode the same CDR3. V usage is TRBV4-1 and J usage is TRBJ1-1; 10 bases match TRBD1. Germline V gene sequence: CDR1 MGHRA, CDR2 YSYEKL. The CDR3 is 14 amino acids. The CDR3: CVSSRGQGNNEAFF. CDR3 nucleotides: TGCGTAAGCAGCCGGGGACAGGGGAACAATGAAGCTTTCTTT.

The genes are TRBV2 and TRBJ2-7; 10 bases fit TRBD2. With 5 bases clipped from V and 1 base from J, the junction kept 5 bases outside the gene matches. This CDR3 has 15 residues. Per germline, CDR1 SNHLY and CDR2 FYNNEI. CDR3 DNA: TGTGCCAGCAGTCCTGGACTAGCGGCTTCCTACGAGCAGTACTTC. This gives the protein CASSPGLAASYEQYF.

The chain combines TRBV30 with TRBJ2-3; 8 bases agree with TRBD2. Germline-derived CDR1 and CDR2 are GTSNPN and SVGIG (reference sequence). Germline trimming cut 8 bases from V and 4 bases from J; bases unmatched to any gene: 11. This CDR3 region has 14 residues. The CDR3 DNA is TGTGCCGGGGCTCCGGGAGGGCCGGCAGATACGCAGTATTTT. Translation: CAGAPGGPADTQYF.